The clone carrying this TCR beta chain was recorded only once. This entry is derived from a study of blood T cell repertoires in COVID-19. Overall study: Some COVID-19 samples were acute and others convalescent; all came from the United States, Italy and Spain.

Sequencing used immunoSEQ multiplex PCR; TCRdb keeps in-frame clones, though not all of them. This sample yields about 210,000 clones, of which 81% are seen a single time; 8% to 9% belongs to the top ten. The CDR3 consists of 18 residues. Germline V gene sequence: CDR1 MNHNS, CDR2 SASEGT. V lost 2 bases, J lost 0 bases, and 18 bases lay in between. Sequencing was done on a sample of PBMCs or T cells enriched from blood (not recorded which). V is TRBV6-1 and J is TRBJ2-3; perhaps TRBD2 as D (6 bases). This receptor was taken from a woman aged 45-60 years with acute COVID-19. CDR3 nucleotides: TGTGCCAGCAGTGAATCCCTGTGGGGCGGGGTAAGCACAGATACGCAGTATTTT. Translated: CASSESLWGGVSTDTQYF.